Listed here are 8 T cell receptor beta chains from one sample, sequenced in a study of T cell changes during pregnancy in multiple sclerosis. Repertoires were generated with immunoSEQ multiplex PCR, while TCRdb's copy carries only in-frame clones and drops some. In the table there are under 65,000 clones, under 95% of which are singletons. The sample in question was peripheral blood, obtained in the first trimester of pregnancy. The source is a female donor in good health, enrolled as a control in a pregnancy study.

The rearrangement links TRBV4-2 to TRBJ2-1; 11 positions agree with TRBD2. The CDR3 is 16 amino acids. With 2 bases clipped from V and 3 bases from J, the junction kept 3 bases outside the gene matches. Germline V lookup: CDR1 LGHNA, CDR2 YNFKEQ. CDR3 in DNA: TGTGCCAGCAGCCAACTAGCGGGGGGCTTCTACAATGAGCAGTTCTTC. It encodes CASSQLAGGFYNEQFF.

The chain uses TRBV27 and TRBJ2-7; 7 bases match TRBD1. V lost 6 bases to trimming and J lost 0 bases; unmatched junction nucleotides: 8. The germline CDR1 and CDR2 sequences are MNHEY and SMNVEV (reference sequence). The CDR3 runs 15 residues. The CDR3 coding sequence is TGTGCCAGCAGCCTTGGACAGGCCTACTCCTACGAGCAGTACTTC. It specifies CASSLGQAYSYEQYF.

CDR3 sequence (DNA): TGTGCCAGCAGTAATCCCGGGTCCCAAGAGACCCAGTACTTC. Translation gives CASSNPGSQETQYF. This chain joins TRBV2 and TRBJ2-5; D not certain. Germline loops: CDR1 SNHLY, CDR2 FYNNEI. The CDR3 spans 14 residues. V gave up 5 bases and J gave up 1 base, with 11 bases separating them.

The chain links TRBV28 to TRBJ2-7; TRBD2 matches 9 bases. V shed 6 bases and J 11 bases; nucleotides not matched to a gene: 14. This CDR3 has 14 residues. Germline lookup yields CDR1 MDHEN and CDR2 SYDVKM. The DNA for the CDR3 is TGTGCCAGCAGCCCCCCAGCGGGAGGCTCGGGGGAGTACTTC. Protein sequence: CASSPPAGGSGEYF.

The DNA of the CDR3 is TGTGCCAGCAAAGGGACTAGCGGGAGTAGTGAGCAGTTCTTC. It codes for CASKGTSGSSEQFF. This rearrangement joins TRBV2 to TRBJ2-1; 14 bases agree with TRBD2. Trimming cost V 7 bases and J 9 bases; bases outside gene matches: 5. Germline loops: CDR1 SNHLY, CDR2 FYNNEI. The CDR3 consists of 14 residues.

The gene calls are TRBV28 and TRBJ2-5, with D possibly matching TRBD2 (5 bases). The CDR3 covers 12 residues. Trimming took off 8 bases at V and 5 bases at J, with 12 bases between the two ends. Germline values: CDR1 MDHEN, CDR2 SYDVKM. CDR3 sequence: CASGRSEETQYF. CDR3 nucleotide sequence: TGTGCCAGCGGACGTAGCGAGGAGACCCAGTACTTC.

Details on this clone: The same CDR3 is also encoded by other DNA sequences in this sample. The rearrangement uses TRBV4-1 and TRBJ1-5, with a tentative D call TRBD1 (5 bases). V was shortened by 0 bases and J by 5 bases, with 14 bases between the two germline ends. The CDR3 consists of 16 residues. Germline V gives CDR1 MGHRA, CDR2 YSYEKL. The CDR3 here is CASSQEGGAVDQPQHF. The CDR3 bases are TGCGCCAGCAGCCAAGAGGGAGGGGCGGTGGATCAGCCCCAGCATTTT.

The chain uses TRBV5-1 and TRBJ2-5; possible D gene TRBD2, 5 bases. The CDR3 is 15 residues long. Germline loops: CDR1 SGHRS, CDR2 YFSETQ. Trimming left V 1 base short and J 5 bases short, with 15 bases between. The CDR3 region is CASSLNRGIGETQYF. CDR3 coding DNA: TGCGCCAGCAGCTTGAACAGAGGGATAGGGGAGACCCAGTACTTC.